Each of the 10 T cell receptor beta chains below was sequenced from the same sample in a study of blood T cell repertoires in COVID-19. Repertoires were generated with immunoSEQ multiplex PCR, while TCRdb's copy carries only in-frame clones and drops some. The sample contains approximately 91,000 clones, 75% to 85% of which appear only once. Sample: peripheral blood. These receptors originate from a man in his 70s with acute or convalescent COVID-19.

The CDR3 region is CASSQDPGNYGYTF. CDR3 nucleotide sequence: TGTGCCAGCAGCCAAGATCCGGGGAACTATGGCTACACCTTC. The genes are TRBV3-1 (or the pseudogene TRBV3-2) and TRBJ1-2; unclear D gene. V was trimmed by 0 bases and J by 2 bases, leaving 7 bases between them. From germline, CDR1 is LGHDT and CDR2 YNNKEL (reference sequence). This CDR3 is built from 14 residues.

The CDR3 spells CASSPDNGETQYF. The CDR3 nucleotides are TGTGCCAGCAGCCCGGACAACGGGGAGACCCAGTACTTC. V and J are TRBV9 and TRBJ2-5, with a possible D match to TRBD1 (5 bases). The V gene's germline CDR1 is SGDLS and CDR2 YYNGEE. Trimming removed 4 bases from V and 5 bases from J, with 12 bases in between. This CDR3 contains 13 residues. The full variable domain, completed using reference TRBV9 and TRBJ2-5, is DSGVTQTPKHLITATGQRVTLRCSPRSGDLSVYWYQQSLDQGLQFLIQYYNGEERAKGNILERFSAQQFPDLHSELNLSSLELGDSALYFCASSPDNGETQYFGPGTRLLVL.

The rearrangement joins TRBV28 to TRBJ1-2, with D possibly being TRBD1 (6 bases). This CDR3 contains 13 residues. Trimming left V 6 bases short and J 3 bases short, with 11 bases between. From germline, CDR1 is MDHEN and CDR2 SYDVKM. CDR3 amino acids: CASRPGQHYGYTF. The CDR3 DNA reads as TGTGCCAGCAGACCCGGACAGCACTATGGCTACACCTTC.

The gene calls are TRBV10-3 and TRBJ1-3, with D maybe TRBD1 (6 bases). The CDR3 is 15 amino acids. Germline V gene sequence: CDR1 ENHRY, CDR2 SYGVKD. V lost 2 bases and J lost 2, with 10 bases in between. This chain's CDR3 is CAISETGSAGNTIYF. The CDR3 coding sequence is TGTGCCATCAGTGAGACAGGGTCGGCTGGAAACACCATATATTTT.

The V gene is TRBV6-6, the J gene TRBJ2-2; TRBD2 is a possible D gene (5 bases). The CDR3 runs to 16 residues. The V and J ends lost 0 bases and 1 base respectively, with 9 bases between them. Germline V lookup: CDR1 MNHNY, CDR2 SVGAGI (reference sequence). Here the CDR3 DNA reads TGTGCCAGCAGTTACTCAGCTAGCAGGAACACCGGGGAGCTGTTTTTT. Amino acids: CASSYSASRNTGELFF.

This clone appeared once. This sequence joins TRBV4-3 and TRBJ2-7, with 7 positions matching TRBD2. Germline CDR1 is LGHNA and CDR2 is YSLEER. The CDR3 sequence is 15 residues long. J was trimmed by 2 bases and V by 6 bases; bases with no gene match: 10. DNA for the CDR3: TGCGCCAGCAGTCAAACTCTAGCGGCTACCTACGAGCAGTACTTC. It encodes CASSQTLAATYEQYF.

The rearrangement uses TRBV6-5 and TRBJ2-3; D uncertain. Trimming took 8 bases from V and 3 from J, leaving 12 bases between them. Germline-derived CDR1 and CDR2 are MNHEY and SVGAGI. The length of the CDR3 is 13 residues. DNA of the CDR3: TGTGCCAGCGGTAACAGAAGAACAGATACGCAGTATTTT. Encoded protein: CASGNRRTDTQYF.

The gene calls are TRBV15 and TRBJ1-2; D is ambiguous. Trimming cost V 0 bases and J 0 bases, with 8 bases left between them. This CDR3 has 15 residues. Germline values: CDR1 LNHNV, CDR2 YYDKDF (reference sequence). Written as DNA, the CDR3 is TGTGCCACCAGCAGAGATCTCGACACTAACTATGGCTACACCTTC. Translating gives CATSRDLDTNYGYTF.

This CDR3 reads CASCGGDQETQYF. The CDR3 DNA reads TGTGCCAGTTGCGGGGGGGACCAAGAGACCCAGTACTTC. This chain uses TRBV28 with TRBJ2-5; 9 nucleotides line up with TRBD2. Germline lookup yields CDR1 MDHEN and CDR2 SYDVKM. The CDR3 has 13 residues. Trimming removed 9 bases from V and 0 bases from J; junction bases left unmatched: 2. Full variable domain (remainder filled in from reference TRBV28 and TRBJ2-5): DVKVTQSSRYLVKRTGEKVFLECVQDMDHENMFWYRQDPGLGLRLIYFSYDVKMKEKGDIPEGYSVSREKKERFSLILESASTNQTSMYLCASCGGDQETQYFGPGTRLLVL.

The chain is built from TRBV15 and TRBJ1-6, with no clear D. The germline CDR1 and CDR2 sequences are LNHNV and YYDKDF (reference sequence). The CDR3 runs 17 residues. The V end was cut by 5 bases, the J end by 0 bases, with 14 bases between. As DNA, the CDR3 is TGTGCCACCAGCGACCTCAGGATAAGCTCCTATAATTCACCCCTCCACTTT. Encoded protein: CATSDLRISSYNSPLHF.